Presented here are 24 T cell receptor beta chains from one specimen sequenced in a study of blood T cell repertoires in COVID-19. Libraries were prepared by immunoSEQ multiplex PCR; TCRdb keeps only in-frame clonotypes and omits some of them. The sample includes over 100,000 clones, around nine tenths of them seen just once. Sequencing was carried out using peripheral blood. The receptors originated from a woman in her 70s with COVID-19, enrolled during active disease.

This clone was detected a few times. The CDR3, as DNA: TGTGCCAGCAGCACGGGACAGGGGACGAACACTGAAGCTTTCTTT. It encodes CASSTGQGTNTEAFF. The gene calls are TRBV13 and TRBJ1-1; 10 nucleotides agree with TRBD1. Trimming cost V 5 bases and J 1 base; bases outside gene matches: 4. The CDR3 has 15 amino acids. Germline CDR1 is PRHDT and CDR2 is FYEKMQ (reference sequence).

The rearrangement joins TRBV28 to TRBJ2-2; TRBD1 matches 10 bases. V lost 4 bases to trimming and J lost 5 bases; unmatched junction nucleotides: 4. The CDR3 totals 15 residues. Germline V gene lookup returns CDR1 MDHEN and CDR2 SYDVKM. The chain's CDR3 is CASSSMGQGTGELFF. CDR3 coding DNA: TGTGCCAGCAGTTCGATGGGACAGGGGACCGGGGAGCTGTTTTTT.

V usage is TRBV19 and J usage is TRBJ2-6; D unclear. V lost 3 bases, J lost 6 bases, and 9 bases lay in between. This CDR3 is built from 14 residues. Germline lookup yields CDR1 LNHDA and CDR2 SQIVND (reference sequence). CDR3 protein: CASSMRLSANVLTF. CDR3 nucleotide sequence: TGTGCCAGTAGTATGAGGCTCTCGGCCAACGTCCTGACTTTC.

The CDR3 DNA reads TGTGCCAGCAGCTTAGTTGCGGGGGAAGCTAACTATGGCTACACCTTC. This sequence encodes CASSLVAGEANYGYTF. The chain couples TRBV7-8 to TRBJ1-2; D possibly corresponds to TRBD1 (5 bases). The CDR3 consists of 16 residues. V dropped 1 base and J dropped 0 bases, with 12 bases sitting between them. The germline CDR1 and CDR2 sequences are SGHVS and FQNEAQ.

A word on this clone: A read error may produce the germline difference seen at one junction end. The chain recombines TRBV5-1 with TRBJ2-1; D ambiguous. This CDR3 has 11 residues. Germline V lookup: CDR1 SGHRS, CDR2 YFSETQ. DNA for the CDR3: TGCGCCAGCCGCTTATCGGGTGAGCAGTTCTTC. This codes for CASRLSGEQFF.

The chain recombines TRBV28 with TRBJ1-2; 7 nucleotides line up with TRBD1. Unmatched junction bases numbered 17, after V lost 6 bases and J lost 7 bases. Germline loops: CDR1 MDHEN, CDR2 SYDVKM. The CDR3 is 16 amino acids. CDR3 amino acids: CASSQTGKGSLVGYTF. The DNA for the CDR3 is TGTGCCAGCAGCCAGACAGGGAAAGGAAGTCTAGTTGGCTACACCTTC.

The gene calls are TRBV7-9 and TRBJ1-6; the D is unclear. V lost 5 bases to trimming and J lost 8 bases, with 10 bases between them. CDR1 is SEHNR and CDR2 is FQNEAQ in the germline V gene (reference sequence). The CDR3 contains 13 residues. CDR3 sequence: CASSPRRDSPLHF. The CDR3 DNA reads as TGTGCCAGCAGCCCCCGGAGGGATTCACCCCTCCACTTT.

This sequence joins TRBV7-8 and TRBJ1-1; maybe TRBD1 (5 bases). The germline V gene encodes CDR1 SGHVS and CDR2 FQNEAQ. The CDR3 length is 14 residues. The ends were cut back, 5 bases at V and 5 bases at J, with 15 bases in the middle. The CDR3 bases are TGTGCCAGCAGCCAGGACTGGGGGAGGACTGAAGCTTTCTTT. It codes for CASSQDWGRTEAFF.

This rearrangement joins TRBV9 to TRBJ1-2; 9 bases line up with TRBD1. Unmatched junction bases numbered 11, after V lost 4 bases and J lost 7 bases. The CDR3 covers 15 residues. The germline V gene has CDR1 SGDLS and CDR2 YYNGEE. This chain's CDR3 is CASSPGTGLEGGYTF. DNA of the CDR3: TGTGCCAGCAGCCCCGGGACAGGGTTAGAAGGTGGCTACACCTTC.

The genes are TRBV18 and TRBJ1-6; D remains ambiguous. V shed 6 bases and J shed 0 bases, with 12 bases lying between them. Germline V gene lookup returns CDR1 KGHSH and CDR2 LQKENI. The CDR3 loop spans 16 amino acids. For the CDR3, the DNA is TGTGCCAGCTCGCGGGAAGCGAGCTCCTATAATTCACCCCTCCACTTT. This sequence encodes CASSREASSYNSPLHF. The full variable domain, with the rest looked up from reference TRBV18 and TRBJ1-6, is NAGVMQNPRHLVRRRGQEARLRCSPMKGHSHVYWYRQLPEEGLKFMVYLQKENIIDESGMPKERFSAEFPKEGPSILRIQQVVRGDSAAYFCASSREASSYNSPLHFGNGTRLTVT.

The rearrangement joins TRBV2 to TRBJ1-6; D remains ambiguous. CDR1 is SNHLY and CDR2 is FYNNEI in the germline V gene. The CDR3 totals 14 residues. Trimming removed 5 bases at V and 9 bases at J, with 14 bases between. CDR3 loop: CASSNEGESSPLHF. The CDR3 DNA reads TGTGCCAGCAGTAACGAGGGAGAAAGTTCACCCCTCCACTTT.

The J gene is TRBJ1-2, the V gene TRBV5-1; 7 nucleotides align to TRBD1. V was clipped by 1 base and J by 4 bases; unmatched bases: 7. There are 15 residues in the CDR3. Germline V gene data show CDR1 as SGHRS and CDR2 as YFSETQ. The CDR3 DNA reads as TGCGCCAGCAGCTTGTCAACAGGGGAAGGCTATGGCTACACCTTC. This gives the protein CASSLSTGEGYGYTF.

This clone has only one observation. V usage is TRBV19 and J usage is TRBJ2-7; weak D call: TRBD1 (5 bases). CDR1 and CDR2 (germline): LNHDA, SQIVND (reference sequence). Trimming stripped 3 bases from V and 2 bases from J, with 8 bases between. The CDR3 consists of 13 residues. The CDR3 protein is CASSIGRAYEQYF. CDR3 DNA sequence: TGTGCCAGTAGTATCGGCAGGGCCTACGAGCAGTACTTC.

This sequence joins TRBV5-1 and TRBJ2-3, with TRBD2 as a possible D gene (7 bases). The V gene lost 0 bases and the J gene lost 0 bases, with 11 bases spanning the gap. Germline V gene sequence: CDR1 SGHRS, CDR2 YFSETQ. CDR3 length equals 16 residues. The CDR3 here is CASSLAGGRSTDTQYF. CDR3 sequence (DNA): TGCGCCAGCAGCTTGGCCGGGGGGCGGAGCACAGATACGCAGTATTTT.

This CDR3 reads CSVEDLRDRNWGYTF. DNA for the CDR3: TGCAGCGTTGAAGACCTCCGGGACAGGAATTGGGGCTACACCTTC. V and J are TRBV29-1 and TRBJ1-2; 8 bases are a match to TRBD1. Germline values: CDR1 SQVTM, CDR2 ANQGSEA. The CDR3 contains 15 residues. Trimming at V came to 0 bases and at J to 8 bases, leaving 11 bases not matched to a gene.

This chain links TRBV7-2 with TRBJ1-5; TRBD1 is a possible D gene (5 bases). The CDR3 consists of 13 residues. In germline, CDR1 is SGHTA, CDR2 FQGNSA. Between the trimmed V and J ends, which lost 4 bases and 5 bases, there was a span of 9 bases. The CDR3: CASSYDSYQPQHF. CDR3 nucleotides: TGTGCCAGCAGCTACGACAGTTATCAGCCCCAGCATTTT.

The chain joins TRBV19 to TRBJ1-5, with a possible D match to TRBD1 (6 bases). The CDR3 covers 13 residues. Germline CDR1 reads LNHDA; CDR2 reads SQIVND (reference sequence). Trimming removed 7 bases from V and 2 bases from J, with 9 bases in between. CDR3 in amino acids: CASTGAGNQPQHF. DNA of the CDR3: TGTGCCAGTACAGGGGCGGGCAATCAGCCCCAGCATTTT.

This chain connects TRBV7-6 to TRBJ2-2; the match to TRBD2 covers 12 bases. Unmatched junction bases numbered 10, after V lost 2 bases and J lost 6 bases. CDR1 and CDR2 from the germline V gene are SGHVS and FNYEAQ. The CDR3 contains 18 residues. CDR3 region: CASSLRGLAGVISGELFF. DNA for the CDR3: TGTGCCAGCAGCTTAAGGGGACTAGCGGGTGTCATTTCCGGGGAGCTGTTTTTT.

This rearrangement joins TRBV7-2 to TRBJ2-3, with D maybe TRBD2 (6 bases). Germline V gives CDR1 SGHTA, CDR2 FQGNSA. The CDR3 has 15 amino acids. Trimming took 6 bases from V and 6 from J, leaving 19 bases between them. The CDR3 spells CASRSGLSVWDTQYF. DNA for the CDR3: TGTGCCAGCAGGTCGGGACTCTCGGTATGGGATACGCAGTATTTT.

The rearrangement links TRBV5-1 to TRBJ2-3; D not certain. Germline V gene sequence: CDR1 SGHRS, CDR2 YFSETQ. This CDR3 contains 15 residues. V gave up 0 bases and J gave up 2 bases, with 10 bases separating them. The CDR3 nucleotides read TGCGCCAGCAGCTTGGCCCGGCAGGACACAGATACGCAGTATTTT. This translates into CASSLARQDTDTQYF.

The chain links TRBV28 to TRBJ2-3; possible D gene TRBD2, 6 bases. Looked up from germline, CDR1 is MDHEN and CDR2 is SYDVKM. Trimming took off 6 bases at V and 4 bases at J, with 14 bases between the two ends. The length of the CDR3 is 14 residues. CDR3 amino acids: CASRPGLLADTQYF. Written as DNA, the CDR3 is TGTGCCAGCAGACCGGGACTTCTGGCAGATACGCAGTATTTT. Full variable domain (outside the CDR3, taken from reference TRBV28 and TRBJ2-3): DVKVTQSSRYLVKRTGEKVFLECVQDMDHENMFWYRQDPGLGLRLIYFSYDVKMKEKGDIPEGYSVSREKKERFSLILESASTNQTSMYLCASRPGLLADTQYFGPGTRLTVL.

The CDR3 region has the DNA TGTGCCAGCAGCAAACAGGGGGCGCGGGGGGAGACCCAGTACTTC. Its protein is CASSKQGARGETQYF. J is TRBJ2-5 and V is TRBV11-3; 9 bases align to TRBD1. Germline CDR1 is SGHNT and CDR2 is YENEEA. CDR3 length equals 15 residues. With V trimmed by 5 bases and J by 5 bases, 9 bases remained unmatched.

This chain connects TRBV18 to TRBJ2-1; 10 nucleotides line up with TRBD2. The CDR3 extends over 15 amino acids. Germline V lookup: CDR1 KGHSH, CDR2 LQKENI. V trimming: 2 bases; J trimming: 8 bases; junction bases outside the gene matches: 6. The CDR3 is CASSPSAGGPDEQFF. The CDR3 DNA is TGTGCCAGCTCACCATCAGCGGGGGGGCCAGATGAGCAGTTCTTC.

The chain joins TRBV19 to TRBJ1-1; a possible D gene is TRBD1 (5 bases). CDR1 is LNHDA, CDR2 SQIVND, per germline (reference sequence). Deletions cut 3 bases from V and 3 bases from J, with 8 bases between. The CDR3 covers 13 residues. The CDR3 DNA is TGTGCCAGTAGTATCGGCAGGGACACTGAAGCTTTCTTT. It codes for CASSIGRDTEAFF.